This T cell receptor beta chain is drawn from a study of T cell changes during pregnancy in multiple sclerosis. This clone showed up just a few times. The CDR3 runs 16 residues. Germline CDR1 and CDR2: SGHVS and FNYEAQ. J was trimmed by 7 bases and V by 3 bases; bases with no gene match: 9. Sequencing used immunoSEQ multiplex PCR; TCRdb keeps in-frame clones, though not all of them. The sample includes 25,000 to 35,000 clones, 88% of them seen just once. This clonotype originated in a female donor with multiple sclerosis, enrolled in a pregnancy study. The input for sequencing was CD8+ T cells from peripheral blood mononuclear cells, taken in the second trimester of pregnancy. The V and J genes are TRBV7-6 and TRBJ1-4; TRBD1 matches at 9 bases. The CDR3 DNA is TGTGCCAGCAGCTTGGTCCCCGGGACAGGGTCTGAAAAACTGTTTTTT. This codes for CASSLVPGTGSEKLFF.